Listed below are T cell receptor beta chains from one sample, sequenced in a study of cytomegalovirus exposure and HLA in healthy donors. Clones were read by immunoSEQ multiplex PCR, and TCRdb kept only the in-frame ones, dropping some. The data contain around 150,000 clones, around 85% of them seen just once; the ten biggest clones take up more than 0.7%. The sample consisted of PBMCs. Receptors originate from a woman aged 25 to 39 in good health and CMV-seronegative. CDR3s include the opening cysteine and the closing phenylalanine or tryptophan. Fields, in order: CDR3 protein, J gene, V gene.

cdr3_aa: CATSRGLGEENTIYF; j_call: TRBJ1-3; v_call: TRBV15
cdr3_aa: CATSRDRTISRGYTF; j_call: TRBJ1-2; v_call: TRBV15
cdr3_aa: CASTERLASEQYF; j_call: TRBJ2-7; v_call: TRBV6-5
cdr3_aa: CASSLQLQETQYF; j_call: TRBJ2-5; v_call: TRBV7-2
cdr3_aa: CASSQDISRVETQYF; j_call: TRBJ2-5; v_call: TRBV14
cdr3_aa: CASDGASGRVPDTQYF; j_call: TRBJ2-3; v_call: TRBV30
cdr3_aa: CASSLLAGVYEQYF; j_call: TRBJ2-7; v_call: TRBV7-8
cdr3_aa: CSVRTGLEGNTEAFF; j_call: TRBJ1-1; v_call: TRBV29-1
cdr3_aa: CASSLGGRNQETQYF; j_call: TRBJ2-5; v_call: TRBV5-1
cdr3_aa: CASTETVSYNEQFF; j_call: TRBJ2-1; v_call: TRBV6-1
cdr3_aa: CASRVGGASNTGELFF; j_call: TRBJ2-2; v_call: TRBV7-2
cdr3_aa: CAPITGVGGYTF; j_call: TRBJ1-2; v_call: TRBV2
cdr3_aa: CASSLREAFDEQFF; j_call: TRBJ2-1; v_call: TRBV5-1
cdr3_aa: CASSEGSGAEKLFF; j_call: TRBJ1-4; v_call: TRBV6-1
cdr3_aa: CASSAPLQGHHRNEQFF; j_call: TRBJ2-1; v_call: TRBV2
cdr3_aa: CASSWDRIYYEQYF; j_call: TRBJ2-7; v_call: TRBV5-1
cdr3_aa: CASRQGASNTEAFF; j_call: TRBJ1-1; v_call: TRBV5-1
cdr3_aa: CASSDHGRGGRDTEAFF; j_call: TRBJ1-1; v_call: TRBV2
cdr3_aa: CASSGQVYEQYF; j_call: TRBJ2-7; v_call: TRBV5-1
cdr3_aa: CASHGQGNTGELFF; j_call: TRBJ2-2; v_call: TRBV5-1
cdr3_aa: CASSFLRGGQETQYF; j_call: TRBJ2-5; v_call: TRBV5-4
cdr3_aa: CASSFQTGGLYGYTF; j_call: TRBJ1-2; v_call: TRBV5-4
cdr3_aa: CASSYSGVAATYEQYF; j_call: TRBJ2-7; v_call: TRBV6-5
cdr3_aa: CASRTSGSNTGELFF; j_call: TRBJ2-2; v_call: TRBV28
cdr3_aa: CASGLTSVDTQYF; j_call: TRBJ2-3; v_call: TRBV12-5
cdr3_aa: CASSPYGTGAFEQYF; j_call: TRBJ2-7; v_call: TRBV7-2
cdr3_aa: CASSYSAASDTQYF; j_call: TRBJ2-3; v_call: TRBV6-5
cdr3_aa: CASSPPTGTAPDTQYF; j_call: TRBJ2-3; v_call: TRBV18
cdr3_aa: CASSPLGRVDRADTEAFF; j_call: TRBJ1-1; v_call: TRBV18